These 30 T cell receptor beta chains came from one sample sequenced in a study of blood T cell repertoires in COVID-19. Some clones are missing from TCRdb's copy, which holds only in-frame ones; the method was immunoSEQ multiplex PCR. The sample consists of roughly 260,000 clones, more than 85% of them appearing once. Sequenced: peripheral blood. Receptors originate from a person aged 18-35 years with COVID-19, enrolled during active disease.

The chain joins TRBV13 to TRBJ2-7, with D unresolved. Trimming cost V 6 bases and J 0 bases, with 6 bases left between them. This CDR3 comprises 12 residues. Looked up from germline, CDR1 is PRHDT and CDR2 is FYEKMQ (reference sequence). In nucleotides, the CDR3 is TGTGCCAGCAGTCACAGCTCCTACGAGCAGTACTTC. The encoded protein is CASSHSSYEQYF. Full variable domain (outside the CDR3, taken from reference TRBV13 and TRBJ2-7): AAGVIQSPRHLIKEKRETATLKCYPIPRHDTVYWYQQGPGQDPQFLISFYEKMQSDKGSIPDRFSAQQFSDYHSELNMSSLELGDSALYFCASSHSSYEQYFGPGTRLTVT.

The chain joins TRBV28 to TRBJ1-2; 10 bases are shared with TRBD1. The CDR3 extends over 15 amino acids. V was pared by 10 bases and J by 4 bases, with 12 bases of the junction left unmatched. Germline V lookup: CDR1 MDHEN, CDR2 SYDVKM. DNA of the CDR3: TGTGCCACGCAACAACCGACAGGGGGCACCTATGGCTACACCTTC. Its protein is CATQQPTGGTYGYTF.

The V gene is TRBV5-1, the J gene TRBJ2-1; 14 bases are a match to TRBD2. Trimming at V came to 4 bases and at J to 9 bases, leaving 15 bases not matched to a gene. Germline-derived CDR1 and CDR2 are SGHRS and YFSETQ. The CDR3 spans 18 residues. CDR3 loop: CASSPNTGTSGRSSEQFF. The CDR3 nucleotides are TGCGCCAGCAGCCCTAATACTGGGACTAGCGGGAGATCTAGTGAGCAGTTCTTC.

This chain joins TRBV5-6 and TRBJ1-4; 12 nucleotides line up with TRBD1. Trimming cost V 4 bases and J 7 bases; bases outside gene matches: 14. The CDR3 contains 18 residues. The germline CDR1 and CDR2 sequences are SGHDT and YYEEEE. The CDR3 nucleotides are TGTGCCAGCAGCCCCGCCCTGGGACAGGGGGCCTTTGGTGAAAAACTGTTTTTT. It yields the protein CASSPALGQGAFGEKLFF.

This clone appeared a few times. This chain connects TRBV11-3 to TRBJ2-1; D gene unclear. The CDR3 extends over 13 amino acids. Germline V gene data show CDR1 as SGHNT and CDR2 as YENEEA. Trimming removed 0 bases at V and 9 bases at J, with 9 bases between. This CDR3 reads CASSLEASSEQFF. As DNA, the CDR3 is TGTGCCAGCAGCTTAGAAGCCTCAAGTGAGCAGTTCTTC.

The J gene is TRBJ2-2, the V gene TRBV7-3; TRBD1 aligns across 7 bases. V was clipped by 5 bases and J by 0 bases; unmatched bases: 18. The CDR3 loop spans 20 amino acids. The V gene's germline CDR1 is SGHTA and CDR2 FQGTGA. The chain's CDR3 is CASSLIPPGTVDSNTGELFF. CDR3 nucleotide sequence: TGTGCCAGCAGCCTAATTCCTCCCGGGACAGTTGATTCGAACACCGGGGAGCTGTTTTTT.

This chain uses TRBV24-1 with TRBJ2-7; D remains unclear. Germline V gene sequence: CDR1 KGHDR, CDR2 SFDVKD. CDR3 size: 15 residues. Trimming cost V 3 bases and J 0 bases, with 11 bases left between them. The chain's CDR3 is CATSDPSDTSYEQYF. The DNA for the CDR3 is TGTGCCACCAGTGATCCCAGTGACACCTCCTACGAGCAGTACTTC.

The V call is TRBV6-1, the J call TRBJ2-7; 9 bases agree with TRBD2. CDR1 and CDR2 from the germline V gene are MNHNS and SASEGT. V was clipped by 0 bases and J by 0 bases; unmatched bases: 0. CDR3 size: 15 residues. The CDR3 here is CASSEASGSSYEQYF. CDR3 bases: TGTGCCAGCAGTGAAGCTAGCGGGAGCTCCTACGAGCAGTACTTC.

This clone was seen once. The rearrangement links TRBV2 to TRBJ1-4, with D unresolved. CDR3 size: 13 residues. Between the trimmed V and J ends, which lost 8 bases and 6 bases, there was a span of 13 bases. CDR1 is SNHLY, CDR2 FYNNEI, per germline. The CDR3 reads CASFSALDEKLFF. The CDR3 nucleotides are TGTGCCAGCTTCTCCGCCCTAGATGAAAAACTGTTTTTT. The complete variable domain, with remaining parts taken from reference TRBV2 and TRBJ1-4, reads EPEVTQTPSHQVTQMGQEVILRCVPISNHLYFYWYRQILGQKVEFLVSFYNNEISEKSEIFDDQFSVERPDGSNFTLKIRSTKLEDSAMYFCASFSALDEKLFFGSGTQLSVL.

Written as DNA, the CDR3 is TGTGCCAGTAGTATACTGGCGGGAGCCACCTCCTACGAGCAGTACTTC. This sequence encodes CASSILAGATSYEQYF. The chain links TRBV19 to TRBJ2-7, with 7 nucleotides matching TRBD2. This CDR3 contains 16 residues. CDR1 and CDR2 (germline): LNHDA, SQIVND (reference sequence). V lost 2 bases to trimming and J lost 0 bases; unmatched junction nucleotides: 7.

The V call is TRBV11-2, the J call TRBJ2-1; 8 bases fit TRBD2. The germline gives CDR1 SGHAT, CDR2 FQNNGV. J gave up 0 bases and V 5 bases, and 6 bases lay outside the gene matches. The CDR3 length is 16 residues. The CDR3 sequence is CASSLKRGPSYNEQFF. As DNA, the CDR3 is TGTGCCAGCAGCCTTAAGCGGGGGCCCTCCTACAATGAGCAGTTCTTC.

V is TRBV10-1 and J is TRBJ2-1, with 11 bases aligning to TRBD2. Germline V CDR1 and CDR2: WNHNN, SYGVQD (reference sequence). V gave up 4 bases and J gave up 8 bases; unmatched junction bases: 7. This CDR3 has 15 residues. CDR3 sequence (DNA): TGCGCCAGCAGTGTCCTAGCGGGAGGAGGTTATGAGCAGTTCTTC. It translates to CASSVLAGGGYEQFF.

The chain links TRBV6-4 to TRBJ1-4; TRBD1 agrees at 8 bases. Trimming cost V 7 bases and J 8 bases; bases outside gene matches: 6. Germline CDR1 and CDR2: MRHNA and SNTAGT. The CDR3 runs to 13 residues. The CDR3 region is CASKKGTGEKLFF. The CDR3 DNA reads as TGTGCCAGCAAAAAGGGGACAGGCGAAAAACTGTTTTTT.

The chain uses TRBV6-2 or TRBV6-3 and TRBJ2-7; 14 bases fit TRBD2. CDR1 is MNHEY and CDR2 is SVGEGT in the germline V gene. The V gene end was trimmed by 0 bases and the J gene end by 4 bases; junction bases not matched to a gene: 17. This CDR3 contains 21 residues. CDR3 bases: TGTGCCAGCAGTTACTCCGCGCCCTGGACCGGGACTAGCGGGAGTAGGTACGAGCAGTACTTC. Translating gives CASSYSAPWTGTSGSRYEQYF.

The CDR3 reads CASSWGQGTGNTIYF. The CDR3 nucleotides are TGTGCCAGCAGCTGGGGACAGGGGACTGGAAACACCATATATTTT. This sequence joins TRBV7-6 and TRBJ1-3, with 10 nucleotides matching TRBD1. Trimming took 4 bases from V and 2 from J; bases not matched to a gene: 2. CDR3 length: 15 residues. Per germline, CDR1 SGHVS and CDR2 FNYEAQ. Combining the CDR3 with reference TRBV7-6 and TRBJ1-3 gives the whole variable domain GAGVSQSPRYKVTKRGQDVALRCDPISGHVSLYWYRQALGQGPEFLTYFNYEAQQDKSGLPNDRFSAERPEGSISTLTIQRTEQRDSAMYRCASSWGQGTGNTIYFGEGSWLTVV.

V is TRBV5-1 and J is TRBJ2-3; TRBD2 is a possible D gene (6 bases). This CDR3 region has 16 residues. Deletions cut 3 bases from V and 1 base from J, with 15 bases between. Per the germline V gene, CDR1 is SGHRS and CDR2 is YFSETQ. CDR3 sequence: CASSSLGTGGTDTQYF. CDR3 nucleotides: TGCGCCAGCAGCTCGCTCGGGACGGGGGGCACAGATACGCAGTATTTT.

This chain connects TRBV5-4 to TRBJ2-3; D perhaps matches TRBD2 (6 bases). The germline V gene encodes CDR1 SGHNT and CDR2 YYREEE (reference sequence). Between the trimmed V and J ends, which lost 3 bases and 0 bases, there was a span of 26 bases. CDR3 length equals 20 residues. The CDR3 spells CASSWGFRERSSYSTDTQYF. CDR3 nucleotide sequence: TGTGCCAGCAGCTGGGGGTTCCGGGAGAGATCCTCTTATAGCACAGATACGCAGTATTTT.

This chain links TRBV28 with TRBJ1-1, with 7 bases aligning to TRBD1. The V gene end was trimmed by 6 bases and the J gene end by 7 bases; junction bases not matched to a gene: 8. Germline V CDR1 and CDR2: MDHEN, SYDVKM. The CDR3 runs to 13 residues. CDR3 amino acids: CASSSPQGVEAFF. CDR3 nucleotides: TGTGCCAGCAGCTCCCCCCAGGGGGTTGAAGCTTTCTTT. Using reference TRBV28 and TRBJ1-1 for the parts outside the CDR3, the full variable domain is DVKVTQSSRYLVKRTGEKVFLECVQDMDHENMFWYRQDPGLGLRLIYFSYDVKMKEKGDIPEGYSVSREKKERFSLILESASTNQTSMYLCASSSPQGVEAFFGQGTRLTVV.

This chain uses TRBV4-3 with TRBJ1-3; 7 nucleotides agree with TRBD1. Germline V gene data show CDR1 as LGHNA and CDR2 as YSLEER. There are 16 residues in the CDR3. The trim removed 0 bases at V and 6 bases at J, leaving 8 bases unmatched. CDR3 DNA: TGCGCCAGCAGCCAAGAACCCGACAGGGCAGAAAACACCATATATTTT. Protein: CASSQEPDRAENTIYF.

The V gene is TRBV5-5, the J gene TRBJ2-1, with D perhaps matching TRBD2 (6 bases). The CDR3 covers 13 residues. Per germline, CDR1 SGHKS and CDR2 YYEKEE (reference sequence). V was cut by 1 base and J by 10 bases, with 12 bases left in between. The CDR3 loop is CASSLSGRYEQFF. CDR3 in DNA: TGTGCCAGCAGCTTGAGTGGGAGGTACGAGCAGTTCTTC.

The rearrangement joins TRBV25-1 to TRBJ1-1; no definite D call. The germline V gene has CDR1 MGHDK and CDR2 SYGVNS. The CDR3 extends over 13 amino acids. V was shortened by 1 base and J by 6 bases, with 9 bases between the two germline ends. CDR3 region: CASSESDTAEAFF. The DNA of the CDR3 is TGTGCCAGCAGTGAATCCGACACCGCTGAAGCTTTCTTT.

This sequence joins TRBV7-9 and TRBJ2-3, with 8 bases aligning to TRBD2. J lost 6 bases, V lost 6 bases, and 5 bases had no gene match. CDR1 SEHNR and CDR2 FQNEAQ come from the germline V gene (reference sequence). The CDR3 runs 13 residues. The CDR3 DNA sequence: TGTGCCAGCAGGGACCCGGGGGGGGATACGCAGTATTTT. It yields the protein CASRDPGGDTQYF.

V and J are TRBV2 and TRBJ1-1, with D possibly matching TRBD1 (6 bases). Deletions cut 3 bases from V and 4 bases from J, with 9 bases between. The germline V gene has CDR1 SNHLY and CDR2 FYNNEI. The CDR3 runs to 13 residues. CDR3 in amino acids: CASSELGATEAFF. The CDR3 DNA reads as TGTGCCAGCAGTGAGTTGGGGGCCACTGAAGCTTTCTTT.

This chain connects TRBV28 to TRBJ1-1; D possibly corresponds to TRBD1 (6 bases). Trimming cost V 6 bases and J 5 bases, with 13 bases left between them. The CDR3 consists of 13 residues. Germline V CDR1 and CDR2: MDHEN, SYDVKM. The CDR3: CASSMDSRTEAFF. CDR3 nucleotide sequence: TGTGCCAGCAGCATGGACAGTAGGACTGAAGCTTTCTTT.

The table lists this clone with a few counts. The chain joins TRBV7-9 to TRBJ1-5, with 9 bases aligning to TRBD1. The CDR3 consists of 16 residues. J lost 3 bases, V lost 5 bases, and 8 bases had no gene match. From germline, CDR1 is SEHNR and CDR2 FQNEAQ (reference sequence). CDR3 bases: TGTGCCAGCAGCCTCGGGACAGGGTTTCCCAATCAGCCCCAGCATTTT. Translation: CASSLGTGFPNQPQHF.

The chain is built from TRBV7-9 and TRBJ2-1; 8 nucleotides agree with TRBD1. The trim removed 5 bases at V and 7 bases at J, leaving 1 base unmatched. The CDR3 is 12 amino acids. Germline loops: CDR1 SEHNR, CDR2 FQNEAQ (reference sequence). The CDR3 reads CASSQGANEQFF. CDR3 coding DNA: TGTGCCAGCAGCCAGGGGGCAAATGAGCAGTTCTTC.

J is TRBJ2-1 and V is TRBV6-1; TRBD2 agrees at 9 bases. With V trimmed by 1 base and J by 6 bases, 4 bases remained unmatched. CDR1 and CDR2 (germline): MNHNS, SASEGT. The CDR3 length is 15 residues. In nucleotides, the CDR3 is TGTGCCAGCAGTGAAGGACTAGCGGCCTGCAATGAGCAGTTCTTC. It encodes CASSEGLAACNEQFF.

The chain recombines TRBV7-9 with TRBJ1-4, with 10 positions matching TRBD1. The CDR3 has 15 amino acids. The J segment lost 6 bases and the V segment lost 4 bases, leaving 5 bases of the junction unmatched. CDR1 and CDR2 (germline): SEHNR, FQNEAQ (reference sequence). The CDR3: CASSSGDRGYEKLFF. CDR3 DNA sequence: TGTGCCAGCAGCTCAGGGGACAGGGGATATGAAAAACTGTTTTTT.

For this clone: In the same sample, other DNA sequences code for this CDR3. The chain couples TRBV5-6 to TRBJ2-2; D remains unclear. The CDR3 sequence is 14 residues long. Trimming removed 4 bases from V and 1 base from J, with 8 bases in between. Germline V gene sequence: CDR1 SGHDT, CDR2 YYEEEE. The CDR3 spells CASSPGLNTGELFF. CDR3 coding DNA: TGTGCCAGCAGCCCAGGCCTGAACACCGGGGAGCTGTTTTTT.

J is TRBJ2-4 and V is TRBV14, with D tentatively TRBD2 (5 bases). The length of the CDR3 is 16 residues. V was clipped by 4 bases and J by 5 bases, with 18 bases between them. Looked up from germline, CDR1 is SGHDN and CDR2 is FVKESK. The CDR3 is CASSPSHWASQNIQYF. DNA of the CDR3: TGTGCCAGCAGCCCCTCCCACTGGGCTAGCCAAAACATTCAGTACTTC.